This passage covers 9 T cell receptor beta chains from one sample sequenced in a study of T cells after yellow fever vaccination (dated by TCRdb to the late 2010s). Library method: 5' RACE. The reads were generated on an Illumina HiSeq 2500. TCRdb trimmed public reads at Q25 via fastp, called clones via MiXCR and kept in-frame beta chains. For every CDR3 protein sequence, its rows merge into one entry that carries the most common genes and DNA. Recorded for this sample are around 530,000 distinct CDR3 sequences; around a sixth of them occurred a single time. The ten biggest clones cover roughly 17% of the sample. The meaning of the sample's treatment or condition label: live attenuated yellow fever vaccine strain. The sample consisted of PBMCs, taken less than 6 days after the first yellow fever vaccination. The receptors shown here come from a man in his late teens or twenties who received the YFV17D yellow fever vaccine.

In this sample, this clonotype turned up a few times. The chain uses TRBV5-1 and TRBJ2-5, with a possible D match to TRBD1 (6 bases). Germline CDR1 SGHRS, CDR2 YFSETQ. CDR3 length: 15 residues. Trimming pared 4 bases from V and 2 bases from J, leaving 15 bases between. CDR3 amino acids: CASSTQGGHQETQYF. The DNA for the CDR3 is TGCGCCAGCAGCACACAGGGTGGTCATCAAGAGACCCAGTACTTC. Combining the CDR3 with reference TRBV5-1 and TRBJ2-5 gives the whole variable domain KAGVTQTPRYLIKTRGQQVTLSCSPISGHRSVSWYQQTPGQGLQFLFEYFSETQRNKGNFPGRFSGRQFSNSRSEMNVSTLELGDSALYLCASSTQGGHQETQYFGPGTRLLVL.

The J gene is TRBJ1-1, the V gene TRBV12-3 or TRBV12-4; the D gene is possibly TRBD1 (6 bases). The CDR3 has 14 amino acids. Trimming shortened V by 1 base and J by 5 bases, and 11 bases separated the two germline ends. Written as DNA, the CDR3 is TGTGCCAGCAGTTTAGGGGGGCTTACAACTGAAGCTTTCTTT. Protein product: CASSLGGLTTEAFF.

This clonotype was seen many times. This chain links TRBV7-2 with TRBJ1-5; D is unresolved. CDR3 length equals 13 residues. The V end lost 2 bases, the J end lost 2 bases, and 4 bases lay between the germline ends. The germline gives CDR1 SGHTA, CDR2 FQGNSA. In nucleotides, the CDR3 is TGTGCCAGCAGCTTAAGGGGCAATCAGCCCCAGCATTTT. As protein: CASSLRGNQPQHF.

This chain connects TRBV7-9 to TRBJ2-4; D not certain. V gave up 3 bases and J gave up 9 bases, with 9 bases separating them. This CDR3 spans 12 amino acids. The germline gives CDR1 SEHNR, CDR2 FQNEAQ (reference sequence). CDR3 DNA: TGTGCCAGCAGCTTCCCAGGTACCATTCAGTACTTC. Translated: CASSFPGTIQYF.

This clonotype was seen a handful of times. The V gene is TRBV4-3, the J gene TRBJ2-5; the D gene is possibly TRBD1 (5 bases). This CDR3 has 18 amino acids. V shed 0 bases and J shed 5 bases, with 22 bases lying between them. The germline V gene encodes CDR1 LGHNA and CDR2 YSLEER. The CDR3 sequence: CASSQEFRRQSLEETQYF. In DNA form, the CDR3 reads TGCGCCAGCAGCCAAGAGTTCAGGAGACAGAGCTTAGAGGAGACCCAGTACTTC.

Only a few counts were recorded for this clonotype. The J gene is TRBJ2-2, the V gene TRBV10-3, with 8 bases that match TRBD2. Unmatched junction bases numbered 4, after V lost 4 bases and J lost 3 bases. Germline V gives CDR1 ENHRY, CDR2 SYGVKD. CDR3 length: 15 residues. DNA for the CDR3: TGTGCCATCAGTGGGCTAGCGGGTGACACCGGGGAGCTGTTTTTT. Translation gives CAISGLAGDTGELFF.

The chain joins TRBV7-6 to TRBJ2-7; D is ambiguous. The CDR3 has 13 residues. Germline CDR1 and CDR2: SGHVS and FNYEAQ. Between the trimmed V and J ends, which lost 1 base and 7 bases, there was a span of 11 bases. The CDR3 loop reads CASSLEMSGEQYF. The CDR3 DNA follows: TGTGCCAGCAGCTTAGAAATGAGTGGGGAGCAGTACTTC.

This clonotype was recorded a few times. The chain is built from TRBV27 and TRBJ1-2; possibly TRBD1 for D (5 bases). The germline V and J ends were trimmed by 0 bases and 2 bases, with 16 bases remaining between them. Germline CDR1 and CDR2: MNHEY and SMNVEV (reference sequence). The CDR3 extends over 17 amino acids. The CDR3 here is CASSLSPPRAVNYGYTF. The CDR3 nucleotides read TGTGCCAGCAGTTTATCGCCCCCCAGGGCAGTCAACTATGGCTACACCTTC.

The gene calls are TRBV28 and TRBJ1-1, with D maybe TRBD1 (5 bases). This CDR3 region has 16 residues. In germline, CDR1 is MDHEN, CDR2 SYDVKM. The germline V and J ends were trimmed by 7 bases and 7 bases, with 25 bases remaining between them. The CDR3 coding sequence is TGTGCCAGCAACCCCGGGGGAGGGGAAACGTTGCGTGAAGCTTTCTTT. Translating gives CASNPGGGETLREAFF.